Below are 5 T cell receptor beta chains sequenced from a single sample in a study of blood T cell repertoires in COVID-19. Profiling relied on immunoSEQ multiplex PCR, and the TCRdb table lists in-frame clones only, not all of them. The table records about 280,000 clones, around 90% of them present only once. Sequencing was done on a sample of peripheral blood. All receptors come from a woman aged 50 to 60 who had recovered from COVID-19.

The V and J genes are TRBV9 and TRBJ1-1; D unclear. Deletions cut 0 bases from V and 0 bases from J, with 9 bases between. The CDR3 length is 15 residues. Per the germline V gene, CDR1 is SGDLS and CDR2 is YYNGEE. The CDR3 DNA reads TGTGCCAGCAGCGTAGTGAGCTCTCTGAACACTGAAGCTTTCTTT. This gives the protein CASSVVSSLNTEAFF.

The V gene is TRBV6-2 or TRBV6-3, the J gene TRBJ2-5; D gene uncertain. The V gene lost 0 bases and the J gene lost 7 bases, with 9 bases spanning the gap. Germline V gives CDR1 MNHEY, CDR2 SVGEGT. CDR3 size: 13 residues. CDR3 DNA sequence: TGTGCCAGCAGTTACTCAAGCCCCCCGACCCAGTACTTC. It translates to CASSYSSPPTQYF.

The chain combines TRBV28 with TRBJ1-1; D unclear. V lost 7 bases and J lost 1, with 10 bases in between. The CDR3 contains 13 residues. Germline V lookup: CDR1 MDHEN, CDR2 SYDVKM. The CDR3 reads CASIGTANTEAFF. DNA for the CDR3: TGTGCCAGCATAGGAACAGCGAACACTGAAGCTTTCTTT.

The chain carries TRBV27 and TRBJ2-5; the D gene is possibly TRBD2 (5 bases). The germline V gene has CDR1 MNHEY and CDR2 SMNVEV (reference sequence). The germline V and J ends were trimmed by 6 bases and 5 bases, with 7 bases remaining between them. This CDR3 is built from 11 residues. As DNA, the CDR3 is TGTGCCAGCAGGGAGCGGGAGACCCAGTACTTC. Its protein product is CASRERETQYF.

The chain recombines TRBV12-3 or TRBV12-4 with TRBJ1-2, with D hard to call. Trimming took 1 base from V and 10 from J, leaving 13 bases between them. The CDR3 is 13 residues long. CDR3 residues: CASSLGLGSNYTF. In DNA form, the CDR3 reads TGTGCCAGCAGTTTAGGGCTCGGGTCCAACTACACCTTC.